A single sample is the source of the 25 T cell receptor beta chains below, sequenced in a study of PD-1 blockade in classical Hodgkin lymphoma. Each patient experienced a relapse that followed autologous stem cell transplantation, and brentuximab vedotin exposure varied. The data were produced by immunoSEQ multiplex PCR, yet TCRdb's version contains in-frame clones alone and is incomplete. The table has about 25,000 clones, almost 70% seen once. This specimen was peripheral blood mononuclear cells (PBMCs), taken at baseline. The receptors were sampled from a human donor with classical Hodgkin lymphoma.

J is TRBJ2-7 and V is TRBV13; D is unclear. The V end lost 2 bases, the J end lost 0 bases, and 26 bases lay between the germline ends. This CDR3 contains 20 residues. CDR1 is PRHDT and CDR2 is FYEKMQ in the germline V gene (reference sequence). CDR3 sequence reads: CASSLFLPPPGLKVSYEQYF. As DNA, the CDR3 is TGTGCCAGCAGCTTATTCCTCCCACCTCCGGGCCTCAAAGTCTCCTACGAGCAGTACTTC.

In regard to this clone: At one end the junction does not follow the germline gene, possibly because of a read error. The genes are TRBV9 and TRBJ1-1, with D perhaps matching TRBD1 (6 bases). The germline V gene has CDR1 SGDLS and CDR2 YYNGEE. CDR3 length: 10 residues. CDR3 in amino acids: CASSFPPGHF. The CDR3 region has the DNA TGTGCCAGCTCCTTCCCGCCGGGACACTTT.

The V gene is TRBV19, the J gene TRBJ2-1; TRBD1 is a possible D gene (5 bases). The CDR3 has 15 residues. Germline CDR1 and CDR2: LNHDA and SQIVND (reference sequence). The CDR3 here is CATKGNGAVNNEQFF. The CDR3 DNA reads as TGTGCGACCAAGGGGAATGGGGCAGTAAACAATGAGCAGTTCTTC.

The chain is built from TRBV5-1 and TRBJ2-7; D remains ambiguous. The germline V gene encodes CDR1 SGHRS and CDR2 YFSETQ. This CDR3 is 17 amino acids long. V lost 4 bases, J lost 7 bases, and 27 bases lay in between. This CDR3 is CASSPGLVVRSSLEQYF. The CDR3 DNA follows: TGCGCCAGCAGCCCAGGTCTCGTGGTCAGAAGTTCACTAGAGCAGTACTTC.

Relative to its sample, this clone is large. For the CDR3, the DNA is TGTGCCAGCAGTCCAGATGCCACGACATTGGAGCAGCCCCAGCATTTT. It yields the protein CASSPDATTLEQPQHF. The V and J genes are TRBV27 and TRBJ1-5; D uncertain. Trimming took off 5 bases at V and 7 bases at J, with 21 bases between the two ends. The length of the CDR3 is 16 residues. Germline V gene sequence: CDR1 MNHEY, CDR2 SMNVEV (reference sequence).

This clone has only a few counts. The gene calls are TRBV19 and TRBJ2-5; 12 nucleotides line up with TRBD1. The CDR3 extends over 16 amino acids. V lost 3 bases and J lost 1; bases outside the gene matches: 3. CDR1 and CDR2 (germline): LNHDA, SQIVND (reference sequence). The CDR3 reads CASSIGTGGFQETQYF. The CDR3 DNA follows: TGTGCCAGTAGTATTGGGACAGGGGGCTTCCAAGAGACCCAGTACTTC.

The rearrangement links TRBV2 to TRBJ1-1; D gene ambiguous. The germline V gene has CDR1 SNHLY and CDR2 FYNNEI. The CDR3 totals 13 residues. V lost 5 bases, J lost 0 bases, and 7 bases lay in between. This CDR3 reads CASSKGLNTEAFF. CDR3 coding DNA: TGTGCCAGCAGTAAAGGGTTGAACACTGAAGCTTTCTTT.

This clone ranks as large (0.1 to 1%). The chain combines TRBV7-9 with TRBJ1-6, with D perhaps matching TRBD1 (5 bases). From germline, CDR1 is SEHNR and CDR2 FQNEAQ (reference sequence). The length of the CDR3 is 17 residues. V lost 5 bases and J 2 bases, leaving 16 bases between the germline ends. The CDR3 DNA follows: TGTGCCAGCAGCCCCCCGGGAGGGGACCCCTATAATTCACCCCTCCACTTT. Its protein product is CASSPPGGDPYNSPLHF.

This clone has just a few counts. The V gene is TRBV18, the J gene TRBJ1-6, with 8 bases identical to TRBD1. Germline loops: CDR1 KGHSH, CDR2 LQKENI. This CDR3 is built from 15 residues. The trim removed 4 bases at V and 7 bases at J, leaving 6 bases unmatched. The CDR3 nucleotides read TGTGCCAGCTCACGACCGGGACAGGACAATTCACCCCTCCACTTT. Encoded protein: CASSRPGQDNSPLHF.

CDR3 residues: CASSGQDYSYEQYF. CDR3 coding DNA: TGCGCCAGCAGCGGACAGGACTACTCCTACGAGCAGTACTTC. The chain employs TRBV5-1 and TRBJ2-5; D is perhaps TRBD1 (7 bases). Gene TRBJ2-7 matches the end of the DNA better, so the J call may be wrong. The CDR3 extends over 14 amino acids. CDR1 and CDR2 from the germline V gene are SGHRS and YFSETQ.

This clone is medium-sized by share. The rearrangement links TRBV5-1 to TRBJ1-4, with TRBD1 as a possible D gene (5 bases). V was shortened by 0 bases and J by 6 bases, with 15 bases between the two germline ends. Germline-derived CDR1 and CDR2 are SGHRS and YFSETQ. This CDR3 is 16 amino acids long. CDR3 protein: CASSLDYQGRYEKLFF. The CDR3 DNA reads TGCGCCAGCAGCTTGGACTATCAGGGTCGGTATGAAAAACTGTTTTTT. Full variable domain (remainder filled in from reference TRBV5-1 and TRBJ1-4): KAGVTQTPRYLIKTRGQQVTLSCSPISGHRSVSWYQQTPGQGLQFLFEYFSETQRNKGNFPGRFSGRQFSNSRSEMNVSTLELGDSALYLCASSLDYQGRYEKLFFGSGTQLSVL.

This chain links TRBV30 with TRBJ2-7, with D possibly being TRBD1 (5 bases). Germline CDR1 is GTSNPN and CDR2 is SVGIG (reference sequence). Between the trimmed V and J ends, which lost 3 bases and 0 bases, there was a span of 9 bases. This CDR3 is built from 13 residues. The CDR3: CAWSVDSSYEQYF. Here the CDR3 DNA reads TGTGCCTGGAGCGTCGACAGCTCCTACGAGCAGTACTTC. Drawing the rest from reference TRBV30 and TRBJ2-7, the complete variable domain is SQTIHQWPATLVQPVGSPLSLECTVEGTSNPNLYWYRQAAGRGLQLLFYSVGIGQISSEVPQNLSASRPQDRQFILSSKKLLLSDSGFYLCAWSVDSSYEQYFGPGTRLTVT.

V usage is TRBV6-6 and J usage is TRBJ2-3, with 7 bases lining up with TRBD1. The germline CDR1 and CDR2 sequences are MNHNY and SVGAGI (reference sequence). Trimming took 6 bases from V and 2 from J; bases not matched to a gene: 11. The CDR3 totals 16 residues. CDR3 amino acids: CASRPTGQPFTDTQYF. The CDR3 region has the DNA TGTGCCAGCAGGCCAACGGGACAGCCATTCACAGATACGCAGTATTTT.

This clone has only a few counts. V usage is TRBV7-9 and J usage is TRBJ2-7; D remains unclear. The CDR3 has 14 amino acids. Germline V gene data show CDR1 as SEHNR and CDR2 as FQNEAQ (reference sequence). V lost 0 bases and J 9 bases, leaving 15 bases between the germline ends. Here the CDR3 DNA reads TGTGCCAGCAGCTTAGCTGGACCCAACGAAGGGCAGTACTTC. Amino acid sequence: CASSLAGPNEGQYF.

This chain links TRBV28 with TRBJ1-2; 7 positions agree with TRBD1. The trim removed 6 bases at V and 0 bases at J, leaving 4 bases unmatched. This CDR3 is built from 14 residues. Germline assignment: CDR1 MDHEN and CDR2 SYDVKM. CDR3 sequence reads: CASSTQGTNYGYTF. CDR3 DNA sequence: TGTGCCAGCAGCACACAGGGGACTAACTATGGCTACACCTTC.

The chain joins TRBV4-2 to TRBJ2-1; D not resolved. Germline V CDR1 and CDR2: LGHNA, YNFKEQ. V lost 1 base, J lost 6 bases, and 7 bases lay in between. The CDR3 has 13 residues. The CDR3: CASSQVNSNEQFF. CDR3 bases: TGTGCCAGCAGCCAAGTTAACAGCAATGAGCAGTTCTTC.

This chain links TRBV25-1 with TRBJ1-3; D unresolved. Trimming shortened V by 3 bases and J by 0 bases, and 9 bases separated the two germline ends. CDR3 length: 15 residues. CDR1 and CDR2 from the germline V gene are MGHDK and SYGVNS. The CDR3 coding sequence is TGTGCCAGCAGTGATTGGGCAGACTCTGGAAACACCATATATTTT. Translated, it gives CASSDWADSGNTIYF.

V gene TRBV29-1 combines with J gene TRBJ1-1; D may be TRBD1 (5 bases). Germline loops: CDR1 SQVTM, CDR2 ANQGSEA. V was trimmed by 3 bases and J by 5 bases, leaving 10 bases between them. There are 12 residues in the CDR3. The CDR3 is CSVEGGGTEAFF. The CDR3 DNA reads TGCAGCGTTGAGGGGGGAGGGACTGAAGCTTTCTTT.

In this sample, this clone turned up a few times. This chain joins TRBV6-1 and TRBJ2-7, with 11 positions matching TRBD2. The CDR3 consists of 15 residues. CDR1 is MNHNS and CDR2 is SASEGT in the germline V gene. The ends lost 7 bases at V and 6 bases at J; junction bases unmatched: 11. CDR3 nucleotides: TGTGCCAGCACGACGATAGCGGGGGGGCCCTCCGAGCAGTACTTC. Amino acid sequence: CASTTIAGGPSEQYF.

In this sample, this clone turned up a few times. The V gene is TRBV7-8, the J gene TRBJ2-3, with D possibly TRBD1 on 6 matching bases. This CDR3 is 18 amino acids long. Germline lookup yields CDR1 SGHVS and CDR2 FQNEAQ. Trimming shortened V by 1 base and J by 2 bases, and 19 bases separated the two germline ends. CDR3 in DNA: TGTGCCAGCAGCTTAGGCCCTCAAACAGGGCTAGTCACAGATACGCAGTATTTT. This sequence encodes CASSLGPQTGLVTDTQYF.

For this clone: A junction end diverges from the germline sequence, so it may reflect a read error. This rearrangement joins TRBV6-1 to TRBJ2-1, with unresolved D. The CDR3 is 12 amino acids. Germline V gene lookup returns CDR1 MNHNS and CDR2 SASEGT. This CDR3 reads CASSEGLSERFF. CDR3 nucleotides: TGTGCCAGCAGTGAAGGGCTAAGCGAGCGGTTCTTC.

The chain links TRBV4-1 to TRBJ2-5; D tentatively reads TRBD1 or TRBD2 (5 bases each). Between the trimmed V and J ends, which lost 0 bases and 2 bases, there was a span of 13 bases. The CDR3 has 16 amino acids. Germline assignment: CDR1 MGHRA and CDR2 YSYEKL. CDR3 in DNA: TGCGCCAGCAGCCAAGAAGCGCCGGGGCCGCAAGAGACCCAGTACTTC. Translating gives CASSQEAPGPQETQYF.

The chain employs TRBV7-2 and TRBJ2-1; 8 bases agree with TRBD2. There are 14 residues in the CDR3. The germline V gene has CDR1 SGHTA and CDR2 FQGNSA. V lost 1 base, J lost 15 bases, and 11 bases stayed unmatched. CDR3 sequence: CASSLVLAANSRFF. CDR3 bases: TGTGCCAGCAGCTTAGTACTAGCGGCTAATTCGAGGTTCTTC.

J is TRBJ2-3 and V is TRBV30; tentative D call: TRBD2 (6 bases). This CDR3 contains 15 residues. Germline assignment: CDR1 GTSNPN and CDR2 SVGIG (reference sequence). Between the trimmed V and J ends, which lost 2 bases and 3 bases, there was a span of 15 bases. The CDR3 sequence is CAWSWTGVWTDTQYF. For the CDR3, the DNA is TGTGCCTGGAGTTGGACGGGGGTCTGGACAGATACGCAGTATTTT.

The rearrangement links TRBV5-6 to TRBJ2-1, with 8 bases aligning to TRBD1. V shed 3 bases, J shed 6 bases, and the junction held 8 bases outside the gene matches. CDR1 and CDR2 from the germline V gene are SGHDT and YYEEEE. The CDR3 extends over 15 amino acids. CDR3 residues: CASSYYRGVGNEQFF. The CDR3 DNA reads as TGTGCCAGCAGCTATTACAGGGGGGTAGGCAATGAGCAGTTCTTC. The whole variable domain, filled in from reference TRBV5-6 and TRBJ2-1, reads DAGVTQSPTHLIKTRGQQVTLRCSPKSGHDTVSWYQQALGQGPQFIFQYYEEEERQRGNFPDRFSGHQFPNYSSELNVNALLLGDSALYLCASSYYRGVGNEQFFGPGTRLTVL.